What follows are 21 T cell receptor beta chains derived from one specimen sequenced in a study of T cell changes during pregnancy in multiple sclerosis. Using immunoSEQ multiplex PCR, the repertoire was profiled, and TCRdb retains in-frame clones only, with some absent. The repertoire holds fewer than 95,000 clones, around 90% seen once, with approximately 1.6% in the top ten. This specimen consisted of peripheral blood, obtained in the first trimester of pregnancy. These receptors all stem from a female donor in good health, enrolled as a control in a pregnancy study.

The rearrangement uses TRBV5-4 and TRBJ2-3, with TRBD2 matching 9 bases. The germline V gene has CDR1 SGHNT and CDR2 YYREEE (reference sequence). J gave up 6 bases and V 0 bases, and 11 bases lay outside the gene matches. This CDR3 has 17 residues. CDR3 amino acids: CASSLGSAGGPADTQYF. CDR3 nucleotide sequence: TGTGCCAGCAGCTTGGGTTCTGCGGGAGGGCCAGCGGATACGCAGTATTTT.

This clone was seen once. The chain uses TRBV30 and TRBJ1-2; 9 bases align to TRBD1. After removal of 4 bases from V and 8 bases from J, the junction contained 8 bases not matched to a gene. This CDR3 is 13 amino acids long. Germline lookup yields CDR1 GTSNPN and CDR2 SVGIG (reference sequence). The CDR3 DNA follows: TGTGCCTGGAATAAACAGGGGGCGCAAGGCTACACCTTC. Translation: CAWNKQGAQGYTF.

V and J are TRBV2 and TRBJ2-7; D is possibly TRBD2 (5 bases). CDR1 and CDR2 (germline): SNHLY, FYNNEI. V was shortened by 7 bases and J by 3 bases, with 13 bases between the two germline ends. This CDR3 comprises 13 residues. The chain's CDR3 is CASNRGGVYEQYF. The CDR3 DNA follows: TGTGCCAGCAACCGTGGAGGAGTCTACGAGCAGTACTTC.

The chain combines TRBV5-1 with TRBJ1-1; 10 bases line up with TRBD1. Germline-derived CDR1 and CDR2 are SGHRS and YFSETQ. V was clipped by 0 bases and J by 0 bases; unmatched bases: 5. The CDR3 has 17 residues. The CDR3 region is CASSLARDRGLNTEAFF. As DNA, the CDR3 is TGCGCCAGCAGCTTGGCCCGGGACAGGGGATTGAACACTGAAGCTTTCTTT.

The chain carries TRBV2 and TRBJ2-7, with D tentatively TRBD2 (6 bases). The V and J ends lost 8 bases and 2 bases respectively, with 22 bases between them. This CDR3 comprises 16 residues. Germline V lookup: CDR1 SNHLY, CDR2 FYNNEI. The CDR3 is CASSSSGGIKTYEQYF. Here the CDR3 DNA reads TGTGCCAGCTCCTCGTCGGGCGGGATCAAGACCTACGAGCAGTACTTC.

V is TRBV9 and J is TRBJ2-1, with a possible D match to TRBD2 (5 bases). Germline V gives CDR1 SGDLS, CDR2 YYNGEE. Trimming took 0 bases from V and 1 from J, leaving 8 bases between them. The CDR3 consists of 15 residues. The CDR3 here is CASSVGTVSYNEQFF. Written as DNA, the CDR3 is TGTGCCAGCAGCGTAGGGACTGTATCCTACAATGAGCAGTTCTTC.

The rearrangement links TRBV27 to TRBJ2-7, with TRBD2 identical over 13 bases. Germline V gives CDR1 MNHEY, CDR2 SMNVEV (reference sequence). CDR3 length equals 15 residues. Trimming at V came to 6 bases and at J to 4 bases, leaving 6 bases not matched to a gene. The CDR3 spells CASRMTSGRQYEQYF. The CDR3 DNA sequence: TGTGCCAGCAGGATGACTAGCGGGAGGCAATACGAGCAGTACTTC.

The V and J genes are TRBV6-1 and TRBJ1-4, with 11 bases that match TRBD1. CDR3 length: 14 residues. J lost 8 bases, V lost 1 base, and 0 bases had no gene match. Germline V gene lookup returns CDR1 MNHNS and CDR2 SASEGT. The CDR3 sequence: CASSEGTGGEKLFF. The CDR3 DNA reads TGTGCCAGCAGTGAAGGGACAGGGGGCGAAAAACTGTTTTTT.

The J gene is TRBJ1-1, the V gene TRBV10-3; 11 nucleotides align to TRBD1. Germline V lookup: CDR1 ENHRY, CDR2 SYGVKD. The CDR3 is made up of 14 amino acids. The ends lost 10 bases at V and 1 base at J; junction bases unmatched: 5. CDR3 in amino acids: CATGQGARNTEAFF. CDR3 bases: TGTGCCACCGGACAGGGGGCAAGGAACACTGAAGCTTTCTTT.

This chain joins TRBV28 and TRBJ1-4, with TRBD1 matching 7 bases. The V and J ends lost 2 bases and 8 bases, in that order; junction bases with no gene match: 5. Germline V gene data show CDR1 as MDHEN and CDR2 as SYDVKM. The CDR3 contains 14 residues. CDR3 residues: CASSLQGDGEKLFF. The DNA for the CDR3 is TGTGCCAGCAGTTTACAGGGGGACGGGGAAAAACTGTTTTTT.

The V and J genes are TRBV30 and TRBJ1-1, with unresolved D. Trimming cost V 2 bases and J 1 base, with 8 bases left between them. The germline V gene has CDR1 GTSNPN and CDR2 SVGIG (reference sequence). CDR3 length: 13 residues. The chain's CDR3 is CAWSQQKNTEAFF. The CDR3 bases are TGTGCCTGGAGTCAACAGAAGAACACTGAAGCTTTCTTT.

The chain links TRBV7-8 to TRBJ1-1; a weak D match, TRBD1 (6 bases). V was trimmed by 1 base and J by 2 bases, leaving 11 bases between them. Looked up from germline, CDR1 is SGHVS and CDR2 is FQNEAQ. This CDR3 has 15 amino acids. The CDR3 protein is CASSLDQGLNTEAFF. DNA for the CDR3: TGTGCCAGCAGCTTAGATCAGGGGCTCAACACTGAAGCTTTCTTT.

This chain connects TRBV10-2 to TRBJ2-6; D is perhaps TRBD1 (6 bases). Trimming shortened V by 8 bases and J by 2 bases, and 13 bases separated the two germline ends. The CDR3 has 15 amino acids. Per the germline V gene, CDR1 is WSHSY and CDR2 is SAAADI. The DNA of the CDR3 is TGCGCCAGCGCGCCTAGGGGGACTGGGGCCAACGTCCTGACTTTC. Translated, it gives CASAPRGTGANVLTF.

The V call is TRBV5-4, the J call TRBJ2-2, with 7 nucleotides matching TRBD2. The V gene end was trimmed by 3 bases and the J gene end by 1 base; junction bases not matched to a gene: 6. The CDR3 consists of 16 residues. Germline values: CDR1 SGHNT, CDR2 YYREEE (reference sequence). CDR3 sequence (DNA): TGTGCCAGCAGCTCTCCTAGCGGAAAGAACACCGGGGAGCTGTTTTTT. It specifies CASSSPSGKNTGELFF.

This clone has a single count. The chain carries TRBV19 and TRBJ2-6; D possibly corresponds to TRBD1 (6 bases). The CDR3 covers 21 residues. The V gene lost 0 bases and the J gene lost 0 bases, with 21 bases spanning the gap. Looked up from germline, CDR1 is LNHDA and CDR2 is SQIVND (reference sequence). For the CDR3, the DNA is TGTGCCAGTAGTATAGATCGCCGGACAGACTCCATTTACTCTGGGGCCAACGTCCTGACTTTC. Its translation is CASSIDRRTDSIYSGANVLTF.

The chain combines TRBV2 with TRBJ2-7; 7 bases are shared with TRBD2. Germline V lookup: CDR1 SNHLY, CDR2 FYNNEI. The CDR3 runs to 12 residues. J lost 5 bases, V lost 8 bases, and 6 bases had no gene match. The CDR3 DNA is TGTGCCAGCGGGGGGGGGTACCACGAGCAGTACTTC. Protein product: CASGGGYHEQYF.

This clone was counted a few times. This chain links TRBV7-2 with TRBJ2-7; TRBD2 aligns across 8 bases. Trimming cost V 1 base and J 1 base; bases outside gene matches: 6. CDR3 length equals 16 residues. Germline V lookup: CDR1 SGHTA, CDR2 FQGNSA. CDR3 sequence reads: CASSLVWREVSYEQYF. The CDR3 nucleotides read TGTGCCAGCAGCTTAGTCTGGCGGGAGGTGTCCTACGAGCAGTACTTC. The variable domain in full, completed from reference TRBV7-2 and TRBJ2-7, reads GAGVSQSPSNKVTEKGKDVELRCDPISGHTALYWYRQSLGQGLEFLIYFQGNSAPDKSGLPSDRFSAERTGGSVSTLTIQRTQQEDSAVYLCASSLVWREVSYEQYFGPGTRLTVT.

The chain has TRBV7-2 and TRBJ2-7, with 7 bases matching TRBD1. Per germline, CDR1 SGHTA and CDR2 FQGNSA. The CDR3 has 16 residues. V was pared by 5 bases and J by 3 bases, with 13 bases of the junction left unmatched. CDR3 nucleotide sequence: TGTGCCAGCAGCGCAAACAGGGGTTTCAGGGGCTACGAGCAGTACTTC. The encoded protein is CASSANRGFRGYEQYF. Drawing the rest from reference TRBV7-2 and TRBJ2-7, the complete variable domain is GAGVSQSPSNKVTEKGKDVELRCDPISGHTALYWYRQSLGQGLEFLIYFQGNSAPDKSGLPSDRFSAERTGGSVSTLTIQRTQQEDSAVYLCASSANRGFRGYEQYFGPGTRLTVT.

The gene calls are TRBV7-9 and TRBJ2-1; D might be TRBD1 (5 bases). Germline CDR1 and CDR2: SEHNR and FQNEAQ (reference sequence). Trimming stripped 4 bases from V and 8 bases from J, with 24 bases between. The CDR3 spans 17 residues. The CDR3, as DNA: TGTGCCAGCAGCTCCGGGTTGGGGCGGCCCAAAGACGATGAGCAGTTCTTC. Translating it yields CASSSGLGRPKDDEQFF. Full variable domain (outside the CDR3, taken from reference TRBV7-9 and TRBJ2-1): DTGVSQNPRHKITKRGQNVTFRCDPISEHNRLYWYRQTLGQGPEFLTYFQNEAQLEKSRLLSDRFSAERPKGSFSTLEIQRTEQGDSAMYLCASSSGLGRPKDDEQFFGPGTRLTVL.

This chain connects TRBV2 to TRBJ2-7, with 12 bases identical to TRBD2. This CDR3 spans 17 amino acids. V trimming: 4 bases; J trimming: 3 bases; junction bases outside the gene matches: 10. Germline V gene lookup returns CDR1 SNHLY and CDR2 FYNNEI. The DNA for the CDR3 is TGTGCCAGCAGTGTCCGGACTAGCGGGATAATCGACTACGAGCAGTACTTC. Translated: CASSVRTSGIIDYEQYF.

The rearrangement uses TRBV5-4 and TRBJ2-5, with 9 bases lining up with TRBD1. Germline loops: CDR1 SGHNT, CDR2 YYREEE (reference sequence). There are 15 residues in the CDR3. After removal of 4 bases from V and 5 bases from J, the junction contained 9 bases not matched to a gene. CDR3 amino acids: CASSRGQGVGETQYF. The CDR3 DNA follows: TGTGCCAGCAGCAGGGGACAGGGAGTAGGGGAGACCCAGTACTTC.